Listed below are T cell receptor beta chains from one sample, sequenced in a study of T-cell reconstitution after alpha-beta-depleted transplantation in children. TCRdb used MiXCR to reprocess the PCR reads, holding one entry per CDR3 protein. The repertoire includes approximately 420,000 distinct CDR3 sequences, approximately 10% of them detected once, and roughly 5% sits in the top ten. Specimen: PBMCs from the stem cell graft donor, collected from the stem cell graft. The receptors shown here come from a human donor who donated a stem cell graft to a child with acute myeloid leukemia. CDR3s include the opening cysteine and the closing phenylalanine or tryptophan. Each record gives: D gene, J gene, clone size, V gene, CDR3 protein, CDR3 DNA. A D gene is named only where the DNA matches it firmly. Some rows have no size entry. The others give once, few or many, or a class for an expanded clone.

D: .; J: TRBJ1-1; size: .; V: TRBV6-5; CDR3: CASSYMEFRGLETEAFF; DNA: TGTGCCAGCAGTTACATGGAGTTCCGGGGGCTGGAGACTGAAGCTTTCTTT
D: TRBD1; J: TRBJ1-2; size: .; V: TRBV29-1; CDR3: CSVDPTGDNYGYTF; DNA: TGCAGCGTTGACCCGACAGGGGATAACTATGGCTACACCTTC
D: .; J: TRBJ2-1; size: .; V: TRBV12-3/TRBV12-4; CDR3: CASRPGHLNNEQFF; DNA: TGTGCCAGCAGGCCGGGACACCTTAACAATGAGCAGTTCTTC
D: .; J: TRBJ1-1; size: .; V: TRBV3-1; CDR3: CASSQPPTGRAFF; DNA: TGTGCCAGCAGCCAACCGCCGACGGGGAGAGCTTTCTTT
D: .; J: TRBJ2-1; size: many; V: TRBV5-4; CDR3: CASSLEGSRGRNQGEQFF; DNA: TGTGCCAGCAGCTTGGAAGGTTCTCGCGGGCGGAACCAGGGTGAGCAGTTCTTC
D: TRBD1; J: TRBJ2-5; size: .; V: TRBV29-1; CDR3: CSVGKDRAETQYF; DNA: TGCAGCGTAGGAAAGGACAGGGCCGAGACCCAGTACTTC
D: TRBD2; J: TRBJ2-5; size: .; V: TRBV6-1; CDR3: CASSPGPGLQRETQYF; DNA: TGTGCCAGCAGTCCAGGGCCGGGACTACAGAGGGAGACCCAGTACTTC
D: .; J: TRBJ1-2; size: many; V: TRBV4-2; CDR3: CASSQATADYGYTF; DNA: TGTGCCAGCAGCCAAGCTACAGCAGACTATGGCTACACCTTC
D: .; J: TRBJ2-3; size: .; V: TRBV4-3; CDR3: CASSDSSASTDTQYF; DNA: TGCGCCAGCAGCGATTCTTCCGCTAGCACAGATACGCAGTATTTT
D: .; J: TRBJ1-5; size: .; V: TRBV5-6; CDR3: CASSFTRDPDGQPQHF; DNA: TGTGCCAGCAGCTTTACCCGGGACCCCGACGGTCAGCCCCAGCATTTT
D: .; J: TRBJ1-1; size: .; V: TRBV7-8; CDR3: CASTRRRELNTEAFF; DNA: TGTGCCAGCACCAGACGACGGGAACTGAACACTGAAGCTTTCTTT
D: .; J: TRBJ2-3; size: .; V: TRBV10-3; CDR3: CAISTSTAGDTQYF; DNA: TGTGCCATCAGCACTTCGACAGCTGGGGATACGCAGTATTTT
D: .; J: TRBJ1-1; size: once; V: TRBV12-3/TRBV12-4; CDR3: CASSLDTGTRDAFF; DNA: TGTGCCAGCAGTTTAGACACCGGGACCCGGGATGCTTTCTTT
D: .; J: TRBJ2-7; size: .; V: TRBV12-5; CDR3: CASGLGPTYEQYF; DNA: TGTGCTAGTGGTCTGGGACCAACCTACGAGCAGTACTTC
D: .; J: TRBJ2-6; size: few; V: TRBV7-2; CDR3: CASSPQYRANVLTF; DNA: TGTGCCAGCAGCCCCCAGTATCGGGCCAACGTCCTGACTTTC
D: .; J: TRBJ2-3; size: many; V: TRBV5-1; CDR3: CASSLWGLSTDTQYF; DNA: TGCGCCAGCAGCTTATGGGGGCTAAGCACAGATACGCAGTATTTT
D: TRBD2; J: TRBJ2-7; size: .; V: TRBV2; CDR3: CATGGGEQYF; DNA: TGTGCCACTGGGGGGGGTGAGCAGTACTTC
D: TRBD2; J: TRBJ2-3; size: .; V: TRBV11-2; CDR3: CASSLERGGIDTQYF; DNA: TGTGCCAGCAGCTTAGAACGGGGGGGAATAGATACGCAGTATTTT
D: .; J: TRBJ2-6; size: .; V: TRBV20-1; CDR3: CSAGPGGTGANVLTF; DNA: TGCAGTGCTGGGCCGGGGGGCACTGGGGCCAACGTCCTGACTTTC
D: .; J: TRBJ1-1; size: .; V: TRBV3-1; CDR3: CASSQPQNTEAFF; DNA: TGTGCCAGCAGCCAACCCCAGAACACTGAAGCTTTCTTT
D: .; J: TRBJ1-1; size: .; V: TRBV5-5; CDR3: CASRAGSGFNTEAFF; DNA: TGTGCCAGCAGGGCAGGTAGCGGTTTTAACACTGAAGCTTTCTTT
D: TRBD1; J: TRBJ2-3; size: .; V: TRBV5-1; CDR3: CASSRGQGAGDTQYF; DNA: TGCGCCAGCAGCCGAGGACAGGGGGCCGGAGATACGCAGTATTTT
D: .; J: TRBJ2-3; size: few; V: TRBV4-1; CDR3: CASSQQPGTADTQYF; DNA: TGCGCCAGCAGCCAGCAGCCGGGTACGGCAGATACGCAGTATTTT
D: .; J: TRBJ2-7; size: .; V: TRBV5-6; CDR3: CASSQVRAGRRGEYF; DNA: TGTGCCAGCAGCCAGGTGAGGGCGGGACGGCGGGGAGAGTACTTC
D: TRBD1; J: TRBJ1-5; size: .; V: TRBV10-3; CDR3: CAISRSQGGSNQPQHF; DNA: TGTGCCATCAGCCGCTCTCAGGGGGGTAGCAATCAGCCCCAGCATTTT
D: .; J: TRBJ2-3; size: .; V: TRBV12-3/TRBV12-4; CDR3: CASSHWDSSTDTQYF; DNA: TGTGCCAGCAGCCATTGGGATTCTAGCACAGATACGCAGTATTTT
D: .; J: TRBJ1-6; size: .; V: TRBV6-6; CDR3: CASSHYSPLHF; DNA: TGTGCCAGCAGCCATTATTCACCCCTCCACTTT
D: .; J: TRBJ1-2; size: few; V: TRBV12-3/TRBV12-4; CDR3: CASSFGQGRGYTF; DNA: TGTGCCAGCAGTTTCGGCCAGGGACGAGGCTACACCTTC
D: TRBD2; J: TRBJ2-3; size: .; V: TRBV7-2; CDR3: CASSHHGRGASTDTQYF; DNA: TGTGCCAGCAGCCACCACGGGCGGGGGGCCAGTACAGATACGCAGTATTTT
D: TRBD1; J: TRBJ2-7; size: few; V: TRBV6-1; CDR3: CASRTGTGNSYEQYF; DNA: TGTGCCAGCAGGACCGGGACAGGGAACTCCTACGAGCAGTACTTC
D: TRBD2; J: TRBJ2-1; size: many; V: TRBV11-2; CDR3: CASSLVSSGYNEQFF; DNA: TGTGCCAGCAGCTTAGTGTCTAGCGGCTACAATGAGCAGTTCTTC
D: .; J: TRBJ1-2; size: .; V: TRBV12-3/TRBV12-4; CDR3: CASSLDMGQANGYTF; DNA: TGTGCCAGCAGTTTAGATATGGGGCAGGCAAATGGCTACACCTTC
D: .; J: TRBJ2-3; size: .; V: TRBV9; CDR3: CASSVEKGWQDTQYF; DNA: TGTGCCAGCAGCGTAGAAAAAGGGTGGCAAGATACGCAGTATTTT
D: TRBD2; J: TRBJ2-1; size: few; V: TRBV12-3/TRBV12-4; CDR3: CASSLTSGGVYEQFF; DNA: TGTGCCAGCAGTCTCACTAGCGGGGGGGTCTATGAGCAGTTCTTC
D: .; J: TRBJ2-7; size: .; V: TRBV12-3/TRBV12-4; CDR3: CASQGGGTASYEQYF; DNA: TGTGCCAGCCAAGGCGGCGGGACGGCATCCTACGAGCAGTACTTC
D: TRBD2; J: TRBJ2-5; size: .; V: TRBV29-1; CDR3: CSVKKRGQETQYF; DNA: TGCAGCGTTAAAAAGCGGGGGCAAGAGACCCAGTACTTC
D: TRBD2; J: TRBJ2-5; size: few; V: TRBV12-3/TRBV12-4; CDR3: CASSLGASGGPLQETQYF; DNA: TGTGCCAGCAGTTTAGGGGCTAGCGGGGGGCCGCTGCAAGAGACCCAGTACTTC
D: .; J: TRBJ1-4; size: few; V: TRBV5-6; CDR3: CASRGRNDEKLFF; DNA: TGTGCCAGCAGAGGACGGAACGATGAAAAACTGTTTTTT
D: TRBD2; J: TRBJ2-7; size: few; V: TRBV11-2; CDR3: CASTRTSGGGGEQYF; DNA: TGTGCCAGCACCAGGACTAGCGGGGGCGGAGGCGAGCAGTACTTC
D: TRBD2; J: TRBJ2-7; size: few; V: TRBV5-1; CDR3: CASTKGTSGSKTYEQYF; DNA: TGCGCCAGCACCAAGGGGACTAGCGGGAGTAAGACTTACGAGCAGTACTTC
D: TRBD1; J: TRBJ2-7; size: few; V: TRBV20-1; CDR3: CSARGETGGYEQYF; DNA: TGCAGTGCTAGAGGAGAGACAGGGGGCTACGAGCAGTACTTC
D: .; J: TRBJ1-1; size: .; V: TRBV7-9; CDR3: CASGVGTEAFF; DNA: TGTGCCAGCGGGGTGGGCACTGAAGCTTTCTTT
D: TRBD2; J: TRBJ2-7; size: once; V: TRBV3-1; CDR3: CACSQGLAGGREQYF; DNA: TGTGCCTGCAGCCAGGGACTAGCGGGAGGTCGCGAGCAGTACTTC
D: .; J: TRBJ2-1; size: few; V: TRBV6-2/TRBV6-3; CDR3: CASSQPGLAGNPNEQFF; DNA: TGTGCCAGCAGTCAACCTGGACTCGCAGGAAACCCCAATGAGCAGTTCTTC
D: TRBD2; J: TRBJ2-5; size: few; V: TRBV6-5; CDR3: CASSYVAGQETQYF; DNA: TGTGCCAGCAGTTATGTAGCGGGACAAGAGACCCAGTACTTC
D: .; J: TRBJ1-3; size: .; V: TRBV2; CDR3: CASSEVGGNTIYF; DNA: TGTGCCAGCAGTGAAGTTGGTGGAAACACCATATATTTT
D: .; J: TRBJ2-1; size: many; V: TRBV20-1; CDR3: CSARGLSSSYNEQFF; DNA: TGCAGTGCTAGGGGTCTGTCAAGCTCCTACAATGAGCAGTTCTTC
D: .; J: TRBJ2-1; size: many; V: TRBV20-1; CDR3: CSAVIRKGANEQFF; DNA: TGCAGTGCCGTTATTCGGAAAGGAGCCAATGAGCAGTTCTTC
D: .; J: TRBJ1-1; size: .; V: TRBV6-2/TRBV6-3; CDR3: CASSYLREGEAFF; DNA: TGTGCCAGCAGTTACCTTAGGGAAGGTGAAGCTTTCTTT
D: .; J: TRBJ2-3; size: few; V: TRBV20-1; CDR3: CSASPEGGDTQYF; DNA: TGCAGTGCTAGTCCCGAGGGGGGAGATACGCAGTATTTT
D: TRBD1; J: TRBJ2-5; size: few; V: TRBV6-2/TRBV6-3; CDR3: CASSRTGMLETQYF; DNA: TGTGCCAGCAGCCGGACAGGGATGTTGGAGACCCAGTACTTC
D: .; J: TRBJ1-1; size: .; V: TRBV6-1; CDR3: CASRKSGTGSVAEAFF; DNA: TGTGCCAGCAGGAAGTCCGGGACGGGATCGGTTGCTGAAGCTTTCTTT
D: TRBD2; J: TRBJ2-7; size: few; V: TRBV12-3/TRBV12-4; CDR3: CASSRPQIAGGPGEQYF; DNA: TGTGCCAGCAGCCGCCCCCAAATAGCGGGAGGGCCGGGAGAGCAGTACTTC
D: TRBD1; J: TRBJ1-2; size: few; V: TRBV20-1; CDR3: CSAPMDREGRLGYTF; DNA: TGCAGTGCTCCAATGGACAGGGAGGGACGACTCGGCTACACCTTC
D: .; J: TRBJ2-1; size: .; V: TRBV20-1; CDR3: CSARRLPGSYNEQFF; DNA: TGCAGTGCTCGCCGACTACCGGGGTCCTACAATGAGCAGTTCTTC
D: TRBD2; J: TRBJ2-1; size: .; V: TRBV12-3/TRBV12-4; CDR3: CASSSGTPGTSGVTQFF; DNA: TGTGCCAGCAGTTCCGGGACCCCCGGGACTAGCGGGGTGACACAGTTCTTC
D: TRBD2; J: TRBJ2-3; size: .; V: TRBV10-3; CDR3: CAISFTSGTSGAGHWDTQYF; DNA: TGTGCCATCAGTTTTACCTCCGGGACTAGCGGGGCGGGACATTGGGATACGCAGTATTTT
D: .; J: TRBJ1-1; size: few; V: TRBV14; CDR3: CASSQVGGPWAFF; DNA: TGTGCCAGCAGCCAAGTTGGCGGCCCGTGGGCTTTCTTT
D: .; J: TRBJ2-5; size: .; V: TRBV3-1; CDR3: CASSQLIARTKETQYF; DNA: TGTGCCAGCAGCCAGTTGATAGCCCGCACGAAAGAGACCCAGTACTTC
D: TRBD2; J: TRBJ2-1; size: .; V: TRBV7-3; CDR3: CASSLGTSGGSEQFF; DNA: TGTGCCAGCAGCTTAGGGACTAGCGGGGGGAGTGAGCAGTTCTTC